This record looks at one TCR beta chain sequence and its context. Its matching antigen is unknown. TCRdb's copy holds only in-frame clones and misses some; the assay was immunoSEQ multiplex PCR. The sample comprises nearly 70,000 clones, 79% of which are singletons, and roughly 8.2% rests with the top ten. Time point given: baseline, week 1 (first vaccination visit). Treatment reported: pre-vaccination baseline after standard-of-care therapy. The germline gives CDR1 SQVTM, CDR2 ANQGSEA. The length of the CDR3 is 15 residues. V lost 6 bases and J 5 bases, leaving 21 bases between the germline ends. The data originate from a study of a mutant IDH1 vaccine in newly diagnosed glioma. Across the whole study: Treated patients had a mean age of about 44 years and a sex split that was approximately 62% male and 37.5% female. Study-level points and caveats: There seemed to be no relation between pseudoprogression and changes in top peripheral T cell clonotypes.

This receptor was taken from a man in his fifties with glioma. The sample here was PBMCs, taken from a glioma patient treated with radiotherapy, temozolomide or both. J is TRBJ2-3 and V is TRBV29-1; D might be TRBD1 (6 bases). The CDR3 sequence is CSVLRGMGLLDTQYF. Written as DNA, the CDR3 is TGCAGCGTCCTTAGGGGGATGGGGTTGTTAGATACGCAGTATTTT.